The 14 T cell receptor beta chains given below trace back to one sample, sequenced in a study of blood T cell repertoires in COVID-19 (dated by TCRdb to 2018 to 2020). The library was obtained by the immunoSEQ multiplex PCR assay. TCRdb retrieved this table from immuneACCESS and kept in-frame rearrangements only. Not all clones are present; in checked studies, unresolved V genes account for under half, and no reason is known for the remainder. Across this sample there are 160,000 or so clones, with around 87% seen only once. About 6.3% of the sample is in the top ten clones. The sequencing input was PBMCs or T cells enriched from blood (not recorded which). All receptors derive from a woman aged 50 to 60 who had recovered from COVID-19.

The chain joins TRBV7-8 to TRBJ2-7; TRBD1 matches 9 bases. With V trimmed by 4 bases and J by 6 bases, 7 bases remained unmatched. Per the germline V gene, CDR1 is SGHVS and CDR2 is FQNEAQ. This CDR3 is built from 14 residues. The CDR3 reads CASSSPGTGSEQYF. The DNA for the CDR3 is TGTGCCAGCAGCTCCCCCGGGACAGGGAGCGAGCAGTACTTC.

V is TRBV6-5 and J is TRBJ1-1; D unresolved. The CDR3 consists of 13 residues. Trimming took off 2 bases at V and 3 bases at J, with 7 bases between the two ends. The germline V gene encodes CDR1 MNHEY and CDR2 SVGAGI. The chain's CDR3 is CASSYEEDTEAFF. The CDR3 DNA reads TGTGCCAGCAGTTACGAGGAGGACACTGAAGCTTTCTTT.

The rearrangement uses TRBV7-2 and TRBJ1-1; 7 nucleotides line up with TRBD1. Germline values: CDR1 SGHTA, CDR2 FQGNSA. V trimming: 5 bases; J trimming: 11 bases; junction bases outside the gene matches: 8. This CDR3 is built from 12 residues. CDR3 DNA sequence: TGTGCCAGCAGCAGGACAGGCGGGGAGGCTTTCTTT. It encodes CASSRTGGEAFF. Full variable domain (outside the CDR3, taken from reference TRBV7-2 and TRBJ1-1): GAGVSQSPSNKVTEKGKDVELRCDPISGHTALYWYRQSLGQGLEFLIYFQGNSAPDKSGLPSDRFSAERTGGSVSTLTIQRTQQEDSAVYLCASSRTGGEAFFGQGTRLTVV.

This clone was seen once. V is TRBV4-1 and J is TRBJ2-1; TRBD2 aligns across 14 bases. Losses at the gene ends were 3 bases for V and 7 bases for J; bases not matched to a gene: 8. CDR3 size: 17 residues. The germline V gene encodes CDR1 MGHRA and CDR2 YSYEKL. The CDR3 DNA sequence: TGCGCCAGCAGCCACCCGGAGACTAGCGGGGGGGAAAATGAGCAGTTCTTC. Residues: CASSHPETSGGENEQFF.

The chain links TRBV9 to TRBJ1-3; D remains unclear. There are 15 residues in the CDR3. Trimming took 4 bases from V and 3 from J, leaving 14 bases between them. CDR1 is SGDLS and CDR2 is YYNGEE in the germline V gene. CDR3 residues: CASSPRPGSGNTIYF. The CDR3, as DNA: TGTGCCAGCAGCCCCAGACCCGGGAGTGGAAACACCATATATTTT.

The chain is built from TRBV30 and TRBJ2-7; tentative D call: TRBD2 (7 bases). Between the trimmed V and J ends, which lost 5 bases and 0 bases, there was a span of 20 bases. The CDR3 is made up of 16 amino acids. Germline values: CDR1 GTSNPN, CDR2 SVGIG (reference sequence). CDR3 nucleotide sequence: TGTGCCTGGGACTCATTTGCGGGGGCCGGCTCCTACGAGCAGTACTTC. It yields the protein CAWDSFAGAGSYEQYF.

The chain combines TRBV4-3 with TRBJ1-4; D is undetermined. The V and J ends lost 2 bases and 8 bases respectively, with 21 bases between them. Germline loops: CDR1 LGHNA, CDR2 YSLEER. There are 17 residues in the CDR3. The DNA of the CDR3 is TGCGCCAGCAGCCAATCGGGGAGTAATACCTTTAGGGAAAAACTGTTTTTT. It specifies CASSQSGSNTFREKLFF.

The chain combines TRBV6-5 with TRBJ2-7; 9 positions agree with TRBD1. The CDR3 is 14 amino acids. V shed 5 bases, J shed 3 bases, and the junction held 5 bases outside the gene matches. Germline V gene sequence: CDR1 MNHEY, CDR2 SVGAGI. CDR3 residues: CASSPGTGFYEQYF. CDR3 nucleotide sequence: TGTGCCAGCAGTCCCGGGACAGGGTTCTACGAGCAGTACTTC.

The chain joins TRBV5-1 to TRBJ2-7, with 8 bases that match TRBD1. The V and J ends lost 6 bases and 2 bases, in that order; junction bases with no gene match: 4. CDR1 SGHRS and CDR2 YFSETQ come from the germline V gene. The CDR3 is made up of 13 amino acids. CDR3 in DNA: TGCGCCAGCACCGGACAGGGACCCTACGAGCAGTACTTC. This encodes CASTGQGPYEQYF.

The gene calls are TRBV15 and TRBJ1-4, with D unclear. The V gene's germline CDR1 is LNHNV and CDR2 YYDKDF (reference sequence). Trimming stripped 1 base from V and 3 bases from J, with 18 bases between. The CDR3 is made up of 18 amino acids. As DNA, the CDR3 is TGTGCCACCAGCAGAGCCATTCAGCGAGGAGCAGCTAATGAAAAACTGTTTTTT. This encodes CATSRAIQRGAANEKLFF. The variable domain in full, completed from reference TRBV15 and TRBJ1-4, reads DAMVIQNPRYQVTQFGKPVTLSCSQTLNHNVMYWYQQKSSQAPKLLFHYYDKDFNNEADTPDNFQSRRPNTSFCFLDIRSPGLGDTAMYLCATSRAIQRGAANEKLFFGSGTQLSVL.

This chain uses TRBV5-1 with TRBJ1-1; D is undetermined. The germline V and J ends were trimmed by 2 bases and 0 bases, with 14 bases remaining between them. The CDR3 totals 16 residues. CDR1 is SGHRS and CDR2 is YFSETQ in the germline V gene. CDR3 protein: CASSFGGSTMNTEAFF. For the CDR3, the DNA is TGCGCCAGCAGCTTTGGAGGAAGCACCATGAACACTGAAGCTTTCTTT. Full variable domain (outside the CDR3, taken from reference TRBV5-1 and TRBJ1-1): KAGVTQTPRYLIKTRGQQVTLSCSPISGHRSVSWYQQTPGQGLQFLFEYFSETQRNKGNFPGRFSGRQFSNSRSEMNVSTLELGDSALYLCASSFGGSTMNTEAFFGQGTRLTVV.

V gene TRBV5-4 combines with J gene TRBJ2-2, with TRBD1 matching over 9 bases. The V segment lost 10 bases and the J segment 2 bases; nucleotides outside the gene matches: 3. Germline V gene data show CDR1 as SGHNT and CDR2 as YYREEE (reference sequence). The CDR3 has 13 residues. CDR3 region: CALTGGNTGELFF. For the CDR3, the DNA is TGTGCCCTCACAGGGGGCAACACCGGGGAGCTGTTTTTT.

Here the CDR3 DNA reads TGCAGCGTTGCGCAGTCTTTCGGGGAGCTGTTTTTT. Protein sequence: CSVAQSFGELFF. The rearrangement links TRBV29-1 to TRBJ2-2, with D unresolved. Germline CDR1 and CDR2: SQVTM and ANQGSEA. V was clipped by 4 bases and J by 7 bases, with 10 bases between them. The CDR3 has 12 residues.

The CDR3 loop is CASSQLRDSMYEQYF. DNA for the CDR3: TGTGCCAGCAGTCAACTAAGGGACAGTATGTACGAGCAGTACTTC. The rearrangement uses TRBV11-2 and TRBJ2-7; 7 bases agree with TRBD1. V dropped 6 bases and J dropped 4; count of bases not matched to a gene: 12. Germline loops: CDR1 SGHAT, CDR2 FQNNGV. The CDR3 is 15 residues long.